This paragraph reports one T cell receptor (beta chain). Its matching antigen is unknown. This entry belongs to a study of T cell responses to AZD1222 COVID-19 vaccine. Notes on the study in general: After two AZD1222 doses, spike-specific TCR breadth and depth rose versus day 0. Baseline antibody screening turned up just a handful of seropositive AZD1222 recipients. Close to half of all spike-specific TCRs reportedly target regions of the variants that are unmutated. Clonal diversity was possibly underestimated; the donors were predominantly white British and more often female.

The data were produced by immunoSEQ multiplex PCR, yet TCRdb's version contains in-frame clones alone and is incomplete. The table records over 150,000 clones, about nine tenths of them present only once. The receptor was isolated from an adult in good health. This sample comprised peripheral blood, obtained on day 0 of AZD1222 vaccination.

This CDR3 reads CASSYSREGYEQYF. DNA for the CDR3: TGTGCCAGCAGTTACTCGAGGGAGGGGTACGAGCAGTACTTC. This chain joins TRBV6-5 and TRBJ2-7, with TRBD2 matching 7 bases. The CDR3 totals 14 residues. Germline V lookup: CDR1 MNHEY, CDR2 SVGAGI. Trimming removed 0 bases from V and 4 bases from J; junction bases left unmatched: 3.